A single sample is the source of the 24 T cell receptor beta chains below, sequenced in a study of response to subunit inactivated influenza vaccine. TCRdb fed the RT-PCR reads into MiXCR, producing one record per CDR3 protein. Of 200,000 to 300,000 distinct CDR3 sequences in the sample, 9.5% to 15% were seen once. This sample comprised non-naive T cells sorted from PBMCs, obtained approximately 15 days before vaccination. Source of these receptors: a man aged 50-60 years who received an inactivated influenza vaccine.

V is TRBV20-1 and J is TRBJ2-7; the match to TRBD2 covers 11 bases. The CDR3 covers 15 residues. Germline V gene sequence: CDR1 DFQATT, CDR2 SNEGSKA (reference sequence). Trimming took 0 bases from V and 0 from J; bases not matched to a gene: 1. CDR3 DNA: TGCAGTGCTAGAGATGGGACTAGCGGCTCCTACGAGCAGTACTTC. Protein: CSARDGTSGSYEQYF.

This clonotype has a count of ten or more. The rearrangement joins TRBV6-1 to TRBJ1-5, with a weak D call TRBD1 (5 bases). This CDR3 is built from 14 residues. Germline V gene lookup returns CDR1 MNHNS and CDR2 SASEGT. Between the trimmed V and J ends, which lost 1 base and 7 bases, there was a span of 11 bases. CDR3 coding DNA: TGTGCCAGCAGTGAAGGGGCAGGGTGGCAGCCCCAGCATTTT. Its protein is CASSEGAGWQPQHF.

The V call is TRBV15, the J call TRBJ2-6; D remains ambiguous. Per germline, CDR1 LNHNV and CDR2 YYDKDF (reference sequence). The CDR3 extends over 15 amino acids. V lost 0 bases, J lost 0 bases, and 3 bases lay in between. The CDR3 DNA reads as TGTGCCACCAGCAGAGAAGACTCTGGGGCCAACGTCCTGACTTTC. It yields the protein CATSREDSGANVLTF.

This clonotype was counted only a few times. The chain couples TRBV20-1 to TRBJ1-2, with D possibly matching TRBD1 (5 bases). Germline V lookup: CDR1 DFQATT, CDR2 SNEGSKA (reference sequence). Trimming left V 3 bases short and J 3 bases short, with 14 bases between. The CDR3 spans 14 residues. CDR3 in amino acids: CSASQGGEDYGYTF. CDR3 coding DNA: TGCAGTGCTAGTCAGGGAGGGGAGGACTATGGCTACACCTTC.

This clonotype was counted between two and nine times. The CDR3, as DNA: TGTGCCAGCAGAACGGGACAAATAAAATCTGAAGCTTTCTTT. This encodes CASRTGQIKSEAFF. The V gene is TRBV12-3 or TRBV12-4, the J gene TRBJ1-1, with D possibly TRBD1 on 6 matching bases. Trimming left V 6 bases short and J 6 bases short, with 17 bases between. The CDR3 extends over 14 amino acids.

This clonotype showed up many times. The chain is built from TRBV4-1 and TRBJ1-4, with 8 nucleotides matching TRBD1. From germline, CDR1 is MGHRA and CDR2 YSYEKL. The CDR3 extends over 17 amino acids. With V trimmed by 3 bases and J by 4 bases, 10 bases remained unmatched. CDR3 loop: CASSHILRTGRNEKLFF. DNA for the CDR3: TGCGCCAGCAGCCACATCCTGAGGACAGGGCGTAATGAAAAACTGTTTTTT.

CDR3 nucleotides: TGTGCCAGCAGCGAACGACCATTTCAGTACTTC. Its translation: CASSERPFQYF. The V gene is TRBV7-4, the J gene TRBJ2-4; D not resolved. The CDR3 spans 11 residues. The V and J ends lost 5 bases and 11 bases respectively, with 10 bases between them. Germline CDR1 SGHVT, CDR2 SQSDAQ.

This clonotype showed up many times. The V gene is TRBV27, the J gene TRBJ2-1, with 8 bases aligning to TRBD2. Germline assignment: CDR1 MNHEY and CDR2 SMNVEV (reference sequence). V dropped 1 base and J dropped 3; count of bases not matched to a gene: 8. There are 17 residues in the CDR3. CDR3 loop: CASSLFRGGPLYNEQFF. DNA for the CDR3: TGTGCCAGCAGTTTATTTCGGGGGGGGCCTCTCTACAATGAGCAGTTCTTC.

This sequence joins TRBV12-3 or TRBV12-4 and TRBJ2-6, with a weak D call TRBD2 (5 bases). The CDR3 sequence is 14 residues long. V was trimmed by 5 bases and J by 0 bases, leaving 5 bases between them. CDR3 nucleotides: TGTGCCAGCAGTCGGGACTCTGGGGCCAACGTCCTGACTTTC. Its protein product is CASSRDSGANVLTF.

This clonotype has at least ten counts. The chain couples TRBV28 to TRBJ1-2; D gene unclear. Trimming took 4 bases from V and 4 from J, leaving 13 bases between them. Germline V gene sequence: CDR1 MDHEN, CDR2 SYDVKM. The CDR3 consists of 14 residues. DNA of the CDR3: TGTGCCAGCAGTTCAGACGTCGGGATCTATGGCTACACCTTC. Translation gives CASSSDVGIYGYTF.

About this clonotype: A read error may explain this, as a much larger clone is one base away. The rearrangement links TRBV5-6 to TRBJ2-1; tentatively, D is TRBD2 (6 bases). Germline V gene sequence: CDR1 SGHDT, CDR2 YYEEEE. The CDR3 is 15 residues long. V lost 4 bases and J 3 bases, leaving 14 bases between the germline ends. The CDR3 DNA follows: TGTGCCAGCAGCCCCGGGCCTAGCGTCTACAATGAGCAGTTCTTC. This translates into CASSPGPSVYNEQFF.

The table lists this clonotype with a few counts. The V gene is TRBV12-3 or TRBV12-4, the J gene TRBJ2-3; D possibly uses TRBD1 or TRBD2 (5 bases each). The length of the CDR3 is 13 residues. The V end lost 11 bases, the J end lost 3 bases, and 15 bases lay between the germline ends. CDR3 region: CASGGGRTDTQYF. The CDR3 coding sequence is TGTGCCTCGGGTGGGGGAAGAACAGATACGCAGTATTTT.

This clonotype has a handful of counts. J is TRBJ2-2 and V is TRBV11-2, with D uncertain. CDR3 length: 15 amino acids. CDR1 SGHAT and CDR2 FQNNGV come from the germline V gene. Trimming stripped 6 bases from V and 1 base from J, with 12 bases between. The chain's CDR3 is CASRRSVMNTGELFF. The CDR3 region has the DNA TGTGCCAGCAGGCGGAGCGTGATGAACACCGGGGAGCTGTTTTTT.

The chain recombines TRBV5-1 with TRBJ2-2, with D possibly matching TRBD2 (6 bases). The CDR3 covers 17 residues. V lost 4 bases and J 2 bases, leaving 18 bases between the germline ends. Germline assignment: CDR1 SGHRS and CDR2 YFSETQ. CDR3 DNA sequence: TGCGCCAGCAGCCCCGATGGCGGGACCTATAACACCGGGGAGCTGTTTTTT. Encoded protein: CASSPDGGTYNTGELFF.

The V gene is TRBV6-2 or TRBV6-3, the J gene TRBJ2-5, with D perhaps matching TRBD1 (6 bases). This CDR3 region has 14 residues. V was trimmed by 8 bases and J by 1 base, leaving 14 bases between them. The germline gives CDR1 MNHEY, CDR2 SVGEGT. The chain's CDR3 is CASREGVSQETQYF. DNA for the CDR3: TGTGCCAGCCGAGAGGGGGTTTCCCAAGAGACCCAGTACTTC.

Here the CDR3 DNA reads TGCGCCAGCAGCTTGGGGCCGGGGAAGAACATTCAGTACTTC. Translation gives CASSLGPGKNIQYF. V and J are TRBV5-1 and TRBJ2-4, with D perhaps matching TRBD2 (5 bases). The germline V and J ends were trimmed by 0 bases and 7 bases, with 11 bases remaining between them. The CDR3 is 14 residues long. From germline, CDR1 is SGHRS and CDR2 YFSETQ.

There are a few counts of this clonotype. V gene TRBV20-1 combines with J gene TRBJ2-3, with D uncertain. V was pared by 1 base and J by 2 bases, with 7 bases between. CDR3 length equals 13 residues. The germline CDR1 and CDR2 sequences are DFQATT and SNEGSKA (reference sequence). The CDR3 DNA reads as TGCAGTGCTAGAGTACAAACCACAGATACGCAGTATTTT. It yields the protein CSARVQTTDTQYF.

This chain connects TRBV4-1 to TRBJ2-1, with D unclear. The germline V gene has CDR1 MGHRA and CDR2 YSYEKL. The CDR3 spans 17 residues. V was trimmed by 2 bases and J by 8 bases, leaving 22 bases between them. The CDR3 spells CASSQSLARRPGDEQFF. The CDR3 DNA is TGCGCCAGCAGCCAAAGTCTCGCTCGAAGGCCAGGCGATGAGCAGTTCTTC.

This clonotype was observed a handful of times. The chain recombines TRBV4-1 with TRBJ2-1; D tentatively fits TRBD1 or TRBD2 (5 bases each). The V end lost 3 bases, the J end lost 7 bases, and 25 bases lay between the germline ends. The germline gives CDR1 MGHRA, CDR2 YSYEKL. CDR3 size: 18 residues. The DNA of the CDR3 is TGCGCCAGCAGCCATAACAGAGGGACCCGGGACGTGGGTAATGAGCAGTTCTTC. As protein: CASSHNRGTRDVGNEQFF.

The rearrangement joins TRBV4-2 to TRBJ1-6; 11 bases match TRBD1. CDR3 size: 16 residues. CDR1 is LGHNA, CDR2 YNFKEQ, per germline. J was trimmed by 6 bases and V by 0 bases; bases with no gene match: 1. The CDR3 loop is CASSQDGTGGNSPLHF. Here the CDR3 DNA reads TGTGCCAGCAGCCAAGATGGGACAGGGGGTAATTCACCCCTCCACTTT.

This clonotype was picked up a small number of times. This chain joins TRBV20-1 and TRBJ1-1, with D unclear. Looked up from germline, CDR1 is DFQATT and CDR2 is SNEGSKA (reference sequence). Trimming removed 3 bases from V and 5 bases from J, with 16 bases in between. CDR3 length equals 14 residues. The CDR3 nucleotides read TGCAGTGCTAGCACTAAGAAACTAAGGACTGAAGCTTTCTTT. Protein sequence: CSASTKKLRTEAFF.

The gene calls are TRBV12-3 or TRBV12-4 and TRBJ2-3; 14 bases agree with TRBD2. With V trimmed by 6 bases and J by 5 bases, 7 bases remained unmatched. The CDR3 runs 16 residues. CDR3 nucleotides: TGTGCCAGCAGGACTAGCGGGGGGGCCTGGTTAGATACGCAGTATTTT. Protein product: CASRTSGGAWLDTQYF.

Concerning this clonotype: Germline and junction disagree at one end, which may indicate a read error. The chain joins TRBV10-3 to TRBJ2-3; 8 nucleotides line up with TRBD2. Germline V lookup: CDR1 ENHRY, CDR2 SYGVKD. This CDR3 is 15 amino acids long. CDR3: CAISEKRELTNTQYF. The CDR3 bases are TGTGCCATCAGTGAAAAGCGGGAGCTCACAAATACGCAGTATTTT.

This clonotype occurred a few times. The chain is built from TRBV11-2 and TRBJ2-1; a possible D gene is TRBD1 (6 bases). Germline lookup yields CDR1 SGHAT and CDR2 FQNNGV. Trimming removed 4 bases at V and 0 bases at J, with 13 bases between. The CDR3 contains 16 residues. CDR3 amino acids: CASSSLTGTSYNEQFF. The CDR3 coding sequence is TGTGCCAGCAGCTCGCTCACAGGGACCTCCTACAATGAGCAGTTCTTC.